The 24 T cell receptor beta chains presented below share a single source sample, sequenced in a study. The sorted Tregs were CD4+CD25+CD127-/low cells. Via MiXCR, TCRdb re-called the 5' RACE reads, giving one row per CDR3 protein. Of approximately 50,000 distinct CDR3 sequences listed, around 20% were seen once; the top ten hold roughly 2.9%. What was sequenced was tumor-infiltrating Tregs sorted from the breast tumor. The receptors shown here come from a female donor with breast cancer.

The chain employs TRBV5-1 and TRBJ2-3; 7 bases align to TRBD2. CDR3 length: 16 amino acids. The germline V gene has CDR1 SGHRS and CDR2 YFSETQ. V was pared by 0 bases and J by 3 bases, with 7 bases of the junction left unmatched. The DNA for the CDR3 is TGCGCCAGCAGCTTGGGGCCCCGGGGGGATACAGATACGCAGTATTTT. This gives the protein CASSLGPRGDTDTQYF.

This clonotype was observed a handful of times. The chain combines TRBV6-5 with TRBJ1-1; D possibly corresponds to TRBD1 (6 bases). Looked up from germline, CDR1 is MNHEY and CDR2 is SVGAGI. This CDR3 is built from 14 residues. Trimming removed 11 bases from V and 4 bases from J, with 20 bases in between. The CDR3 coding sequence is TGTGCCGGCGGAACTACAGGGTTCGGCACTGAAGCTTTCTTT. Amino acids: CAGGTTGFGTEAFF.

This clonotype has only a few counts. The chain has TRBV6-5 and TRBJ1-5, with D unresolved. CDR3 length equals 13 residues. Trimming removed 6 bases at V and 4 bases at J, with 10 bases between. CDR1 is MNHEY and CDR2 is SVGAGI in the germline V gene. The CDR3, as DNA: TGTGCCAGCAGGCTAGCGGGGAATCAGCCCCAGCATTTT. Encoded protein: CASRLAGNQPQHF.

This clonotype was recorded once. One junction end disagrees with the germline gene, perhaps due to a read error. The chain recombines TRBV29-1 with TRBJ2-2; TRBD2 is a possible D gene (6 bases). This CDR3 has 13 amino acids. From germline, CDR1 is SQVTM and CDR2 ANQGSEA. This CDR3 is CSVRQQNTGGLFF. Here the CDR3 DNA reads TGCAGCGTTCGTCAACAAAACACCGGGGGGCTGTTTTTT.

This clonotype was detected many times. The chain links TRBV4-1 to TRBJ2-7; 7 nucleotides line up with TRBD2. The CDR3 runs to 20 residues. The germline CDR1 and CDR2 sequences are MGHRA and YSYEKL. V trimming: 0 bases; J trimming: 0 bases; junction bases outside the gene matches: 17. CDR3 nucleotides: TGCGCCAGCAGCCAAGATCTAGTTCCTTGGGGGGGTCCGAGCTCCTACGAGCAGTACTTC. This encodes CASSQDLVPWGGPSSYEQYF.

This clonotype is a singleton in its sample. The V gene is TRBV20-1, the J gene TRBJ2-7, with D unresolved. Germline V gene sequence: CDR1 DFQATT, CDR2 SNEGSKA (reference sequence). This CDR3 has 13 amino acids. V lost 2 bases, J lost 4 bases, and 12 bases lay in between. The CDR3 DNA reads as TGCAGTGCTAGAACAGAGACACCTTACGAGCAGTACTTC. This encodes CSARTETPYEQYF.

In this sample, this clonotype turned up many times. The chain uses TRBV27 and TRBJ2-1, with 9 positions matching TRBD2. This CDR3 contains 15 residues. Unmatched junction bases numbered 8, after V lost 6 bases and J lost 5 bases. From germline, CDR1 is MNHEY and CDR2 SMNVEV (reference sequence). CDR3 amino acids: CASRIAGVLHNEQFF. DNA for the CDR3: TGTGCCAGCAGAATAGCGGGAGTACTACACAATGAGCAGTTCTTC.

The V and J genes are TRBV4-2 and TRBJ2-7; D ambiguous. CDR1 and CDR2 (germline): LGHNA, YNFKEQ. The ends were cut back, 0 bases at V and 2 bases at J, with 8 bases in the middle. This CDR3 has 14 amino acids. The CDR3 loop reads CASSQEGTTYEQYF. The CDR3 DNA reads as TGTGCCAGCAGCCAAGAGGGCACCACCTACGAGCAGTACTTC.

This clonotype was counted a few times. The chain joins TRBV6-2 or TRBV6-3 to TRBJ1-6; D not resolved. The CDR3 has 13 amino acids. CDR1 MNHEY and CDR2 SVGEGT come from the germline V gene. Trimming shortened V by 6 bases and J by 8 bases, and 11 bases separated the two germline ends. The CDR3 sequence is CASSPPADSPLHF. The CDR3 DNA sequence: TGTGCCAGCAGCCCACCCGCCGATTCACCCCTCCACTTT.

This clonotype was seen at least ten times. The chain links TRBV29-1 to TRBJ2-1; D is ambiguous. The length of the CDR3 is 10 residues. V lost 4 bases and J 6 bases, leaving 4 bases between the germline ends. Germline CDR1 and CDR2: SQVTM and ANQGSEA. The chain's CDR3 is CSVGRNEQFF. CDR3 nucleotide sequence: TGCAGCGTTGGGCGCAATGAGCAGTTCTTC.

This chain connects TRBV7-9 to TRBJ2-7, with 11 bases fitting TRBD2. J gave up 5 bases and V 5 bases, and 14 bases lay outside the gene matches. The germline V gene has CDR1 SEHNR and CDR2 FQNEAQ (reference sequence). The length of the CDR3 is 17 residues. The CDR3 DNA reads as TGTGCCAGCAGCCAACGGGGTAGCGGGAGGGAATCGGACGAGCAGTACTTC. Translation gives CASSQRGSGRESDEQYF.

This clonotype has at least ten counts. V usage is TRBV6-2 or TRBV6-3 and J usage is TRBJ2-1; 7 nucleotides match TRBD2. The CDR3 has 19 amino acids. Trimming removed 5 bases from V and 6 bases from J; junction bases left unmatched: 22. The V gene's germline CDR1 is MNHEY and CDR2 SVGEGT. This chain's CDR3 is CASSANPFLAETFRNEQFF. DNA of the CDR3: TGTGCCAGCAGTGCCAACCCATTCCTAGCGGAAACTTTCCGCAATGAGCAGTTCTTC.

The chain is built from TRBV21-1 and TRBJ2-4. TRBV21-1 is a known pseudogene. The CDR3 is made up of 19 amino acids. CDR3 bases: TGTGCCAGCAGCGAAAAGGTGCAGTCGCCACAATTAGCCAAAAACATTCAGTACTTC. This encodes CASSEKVQSPQLAKNIQYF.

This clonotype has more than one count but fewer than ten. The chain carries TRBV7-3 and TRBJ2-2; D possibly corresponds to TRBD1 (5 bases). The CDR3 contains 17 residues. Germline loops: CDR1 SGHTA, CDR2 FQGTGA. The germline V and J ends were trimmed by 5 bases and 3 bases, with 19 bases remaining between them. The CDR3 region is CASSPSSQGVYTGELFF. Written as DNA, the CDR3 is TGTGCCAGCAGCCCGAGTAGCCAGGGTGTTTACACCGGGGAGCTGTTTTTT.

This clonotype has only a few counts. The rearrangement joins TRBV5-1 to TRBJ1-1, with 8 bases matching TRBD1. CDR1 SGHRS and CDR2 YFSETQ come from the germline V gene. The CDR3 sequence is 15 residues long. V trimming: 6 bases; J trimming: 9 bases; junction bases outside the gene matches: 16. CDR3 sequence: CASKENAGQGMKAFF. The CDR3 DNA follows: TGCGCCAGCAAAGAGAACGCCGGACAGGGAATGAAAGCTTTCTTT.

The chain carries TRBV20-1 and TRBJ1-1; TRBD1 is a possible D gene (6 bases). Germline assignment: CDR1 DFQATT and CDR2 SNEGSKA (reference sequence). V gave up 5 bases and J gave up 1 base, with 11 bases separating them. The CDR3 extends over 13 amino acids. The DNA of the CDR3 is TGCAGTGCTCTGGACAGCCAGAACACTGAAGCTTTCTTT. Protein: CSALDSQNTEAFF.

In its sample, this clonotype was seen a few times. This chain joins TRBV7-2 and TRBJ2-7; TRBD2 might be the D (6 bases). This CDR3 is built from 21 residues. CDR1 is SGHTA and CDR2 is FQGNSA in the germline V gene. Trimming removed 1 base from V and 2 bases from J, with 30 bases in between. CDR3 coding DNA: TGTGCCAGCAGCTTAGAGAAGGGAGGATGGGAGCCGAGAGTACGGCCCTACGAGCAGTACTTC. Translation gives CASSLEKGGWEPRVRPYEQYF.

This clonotype was counted at least ten times. The chain joins TRBV12-3 or TRBV12-4 to TRBJ2-3, with 7 bases lining up with TRBD1. Trimming at V came to 4 bases and at J to 6 bases, leaving 7 bases not matched to a gene. CDR3 length: 14 residues. CDR3 sequence reads: CASSYSDRADTQYF. As DNA, the CDR3 is TGTGCCAGCAGTTACTCAGACAGGGCGGATACGCAGTATTTT.

The V call is TRBV9, the J call TRBJ2-2, with D possibly TRBD1 on 6 matching bases. This CDR3 has 14 amino acids. CDR1 SGDLS and CDR2 YYNGEE come from the germline V gene. The ends were cut back, 5 bases at V and 0 bases at J, with 8 bases in the middle. The CDR3 is CASSRTANTGELFF. Here the CDR3 DNA reads TGTGCCAGCAGTAGGACAGCGAACACCGGGGAGCTGTTTTTT.

The chain recombines TRBV28 with TRBJ2-3, with 9 bases that match TRBD2. This CDR3 has 16 residues. The germline V gene encodes CDR1 MDHEN and CDR2 SYDVKM. Losses at the gene ends were 2 bases for V and 5 bases for J; bases not matched to a gene: 8. CDR3 nucleotide sequence: TGTGCCAGCAGTTTAGGGGCGGGAGGGCTCGGAGATACGCAGTATTTT. Translating it yields CASSLGAGGLGDTQYF.

This clonotype has a handful of counts. The CDR3 DNA sequence: TGCGCCAGCAGCCTTAATTCTAAGAACACTGAAGCTTTCTTT. This encodes CASSLNSKNTEAFF. The chain carries TRBV5-1 and TRBJ1-1; D gene unclear. The ends were cut back, 4 bases at V and 1 base at J, with 11 bases in the middle. The CDR3 runs 14 residues. Germline assignment: CDR1 SGHRS and CDR2 YFSETQ.

The V gene is TRBV5-5, the J gene TRBJ2-2; D not certain. This CDR3 is built from 13 residues. The germline V gene has CDR1 SGHKS and CDR2 YYEKEE (reference sequence). V lost 5 bases and J 2 bases, leaving 7 bases between the germline ends. The CDR3 protein is CASRGYNTGELFF. CDR3 DNA sequence: TGTGCCAGCAGAGGGTACAACACCGGGGAGCTGTTTTTT.

The chain is built from TRBV10-2 and TRBJ2-5; 14 nucleotides align to TRBD2. CDR1 is WSHSY and CDR2 is SAAADI in the germline V gene. After removal of 4 bases from V and 4 bases from J, the junction contained 2 bases not matched to a gene. The CDR3 loop spans 15 amino acids. The CDR3 bases are TGCGCCAGCAGTGGGGGGACTAGCGGGAGAGAGACCCAGTACTTC. Amino acids: CASSGGTSGRETQYF.

The table lists this clonotype with a few counts. One end of the junction fails to match germline, which may point to a read error. The J gene is TRBJ2-6, the V gene TRBV7-2; no definite D call. Germline loops: CDR1 SGHTA, CDR2 FQGNSA. The CDR3 consists of 15 residues. Here the CDR3 DNA reads TGTGCCAGCAGGTTAGGGTCTACTGGGGCCAACGTCCTGACTTTC. It encodes CASRLGSTGANVLTF.